This TCR beta chain is from a study of breast tumors, draining lymph nodes, adjacent tissues. MiXCR, run by TCRdb on the multiplex PCR reads, gives a single entry per CDR3 protein. The profile covers around 250,000 distinct CDR3 sequences, with roughly a third appearing a single time and approximately 3.6% taken by the ten largest. Notes on this clonotype: Possible read error: a much larger clone is one base away.

Breast cancer patients provided tissue from their axillary draining lymph nodes. The CDR3 has 15 amino acids. From germline, CDR1 is SGHAT and CDR2 FQNNGV. The rearrangement joins TRBV11-2 to TRBJ2-1; 10 bases match TRBD2. Input material: axillary lymph node tissue. This sequence was found in a female donor with breast cancer. Some clones in this sample may be carry-over from other donors' samples. The CDR3 bases are TGTGCCAGCAGCTTATTAGCGGGGGGTCCTAATGGGCAGTTCTTC. Translation: CASSLLAGGPNGQFF. Combining the CDR3 with reference TRBV11-2 and TRBJ2-1 gives the whole variable domain EAGVAQSPRYKIIEKRQSVAFWCNPISGHATLYWYQQILGQGPKLLIQFQNNGVVDDSQLPKDRFSAERLKGVDSTLKIQPAKLEDSAVYLCASSLLAGGPNGQFFGPGTRLTVL.